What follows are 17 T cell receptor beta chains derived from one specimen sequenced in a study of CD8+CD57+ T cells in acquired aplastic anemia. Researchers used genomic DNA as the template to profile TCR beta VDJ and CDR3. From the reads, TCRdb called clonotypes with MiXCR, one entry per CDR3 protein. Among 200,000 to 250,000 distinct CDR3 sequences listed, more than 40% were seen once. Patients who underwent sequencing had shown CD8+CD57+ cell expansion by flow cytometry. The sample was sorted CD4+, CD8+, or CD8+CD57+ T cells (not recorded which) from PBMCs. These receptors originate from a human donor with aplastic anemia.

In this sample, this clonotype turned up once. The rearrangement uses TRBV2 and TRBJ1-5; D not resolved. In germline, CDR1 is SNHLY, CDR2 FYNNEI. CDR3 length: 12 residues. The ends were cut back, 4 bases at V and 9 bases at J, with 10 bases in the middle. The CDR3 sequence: CASSGAAGPQHF. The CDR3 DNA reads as TGTGCCAGCAGTGGGGCTGCAGGGCCCCAGCATTTT.

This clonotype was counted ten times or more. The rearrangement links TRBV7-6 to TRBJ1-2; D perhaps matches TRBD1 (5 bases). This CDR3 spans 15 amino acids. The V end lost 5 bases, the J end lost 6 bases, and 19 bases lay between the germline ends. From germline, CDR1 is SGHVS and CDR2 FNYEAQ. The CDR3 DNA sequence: TGTGCCAGCAGCCCAGACAGACCGTCTACCCATGGCTACACCTTC. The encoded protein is CASSPDRPSTHGYTF.

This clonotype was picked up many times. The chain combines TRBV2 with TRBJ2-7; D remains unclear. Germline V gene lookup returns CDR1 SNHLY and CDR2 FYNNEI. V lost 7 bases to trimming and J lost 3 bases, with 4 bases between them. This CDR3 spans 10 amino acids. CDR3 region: CASKLYEQYF. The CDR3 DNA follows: TGTGCCAGCAAACTCTACGAGCAGTACTTC.

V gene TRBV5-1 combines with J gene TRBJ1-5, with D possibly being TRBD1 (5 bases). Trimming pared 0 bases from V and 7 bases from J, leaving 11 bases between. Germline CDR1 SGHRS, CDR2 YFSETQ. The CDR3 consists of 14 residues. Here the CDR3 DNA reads TGCGCCAGCAGCTTGGACCCGAGGGACCAGCCCCAGCATTTT. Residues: CASSLDPRDQPQHF.

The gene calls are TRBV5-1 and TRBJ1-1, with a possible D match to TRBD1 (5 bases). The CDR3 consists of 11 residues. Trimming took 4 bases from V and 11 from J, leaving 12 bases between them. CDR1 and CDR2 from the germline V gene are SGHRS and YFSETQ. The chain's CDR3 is CASSQRGEAFF. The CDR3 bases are TGCGCCAGCAGCCAGAGAGGGGAGGCTTTCTTT.

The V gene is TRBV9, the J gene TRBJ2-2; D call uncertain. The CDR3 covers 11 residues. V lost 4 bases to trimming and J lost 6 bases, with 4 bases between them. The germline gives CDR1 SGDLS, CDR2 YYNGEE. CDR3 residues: CASSNSGELFF. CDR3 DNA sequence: TGTGCCAGCAGCAACTCCGGGGAGCTGTTTTTT.

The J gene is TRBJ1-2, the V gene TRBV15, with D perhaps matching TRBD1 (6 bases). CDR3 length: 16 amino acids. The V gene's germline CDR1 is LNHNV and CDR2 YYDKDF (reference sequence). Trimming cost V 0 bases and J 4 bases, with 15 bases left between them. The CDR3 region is CATSRDRATGSYGYTF. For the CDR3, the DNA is TGTGCCACCAGCAGAGACCGGGCGACAGGTTCCTATGGCTACACCTTC.

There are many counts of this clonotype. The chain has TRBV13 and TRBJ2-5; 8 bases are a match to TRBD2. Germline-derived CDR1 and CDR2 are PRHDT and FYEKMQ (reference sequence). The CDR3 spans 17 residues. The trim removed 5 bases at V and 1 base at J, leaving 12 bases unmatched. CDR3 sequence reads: CASSLEGSGGTQETQYF. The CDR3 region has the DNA TGTGCCAGCAGCCTGGAGGGGTCGGGGGGGACCCAAGAGACCCAGTACTTC.

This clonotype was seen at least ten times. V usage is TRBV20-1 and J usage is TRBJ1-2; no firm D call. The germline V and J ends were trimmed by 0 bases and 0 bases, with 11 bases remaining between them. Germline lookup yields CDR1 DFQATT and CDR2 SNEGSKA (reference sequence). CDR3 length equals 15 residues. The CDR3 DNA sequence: TGCAGTGCTAGAGATTCGGAAGGATCTAACTATGGCTACACCTTC. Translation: CSARDSEGSNYGYTF.

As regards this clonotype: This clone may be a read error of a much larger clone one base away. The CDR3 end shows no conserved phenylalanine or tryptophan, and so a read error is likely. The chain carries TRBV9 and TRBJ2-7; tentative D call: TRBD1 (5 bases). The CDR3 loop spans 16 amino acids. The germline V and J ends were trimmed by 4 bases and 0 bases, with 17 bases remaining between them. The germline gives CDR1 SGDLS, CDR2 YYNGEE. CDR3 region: CASSLVWGESSYEQYS. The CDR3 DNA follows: TGTGCCAGCAGCTTGGTCTGGGGCGAGAGCTCCTACGAGCAGTACTCC.

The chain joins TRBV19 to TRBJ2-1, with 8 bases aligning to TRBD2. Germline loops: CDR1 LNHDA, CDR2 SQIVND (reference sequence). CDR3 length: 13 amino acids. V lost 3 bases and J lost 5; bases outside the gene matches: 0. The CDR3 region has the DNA TGTGCCAGTAGTATGACTAGCGACAATGAGCAGTTCTTC. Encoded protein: CASSMTSDNEQFF.

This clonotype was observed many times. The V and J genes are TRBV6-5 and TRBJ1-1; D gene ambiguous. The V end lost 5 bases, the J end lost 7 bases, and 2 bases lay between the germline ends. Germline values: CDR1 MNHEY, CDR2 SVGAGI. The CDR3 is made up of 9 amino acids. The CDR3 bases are TGTGCCAGCAGTAGTGAAGCTTTCTTT. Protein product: CASSSEAFF.

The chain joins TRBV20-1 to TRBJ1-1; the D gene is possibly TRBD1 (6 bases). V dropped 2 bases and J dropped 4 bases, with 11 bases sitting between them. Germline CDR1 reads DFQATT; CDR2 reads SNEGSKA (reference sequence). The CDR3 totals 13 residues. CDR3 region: CSARTGGRTEAFF. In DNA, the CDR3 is TGCAGTGCTAGAACCGGGGGGCGCACTGAAGCTTTCTTT.

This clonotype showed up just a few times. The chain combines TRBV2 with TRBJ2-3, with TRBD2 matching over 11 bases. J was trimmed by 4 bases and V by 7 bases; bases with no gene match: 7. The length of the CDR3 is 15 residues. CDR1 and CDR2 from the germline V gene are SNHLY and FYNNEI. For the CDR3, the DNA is TGTGCCAGCAACGAACTAGCGGGAGATGCAGATACGCAGTATTTT. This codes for CASNELAGDADTQYF.

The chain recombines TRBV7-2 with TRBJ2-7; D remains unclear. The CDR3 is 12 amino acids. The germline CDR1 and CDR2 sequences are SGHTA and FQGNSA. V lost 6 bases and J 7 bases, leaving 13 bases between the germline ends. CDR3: CASSPLEREQYF. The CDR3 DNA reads TGTGCCAGCAGTCCACTGGAGAGGGAGCAGTACTTC.

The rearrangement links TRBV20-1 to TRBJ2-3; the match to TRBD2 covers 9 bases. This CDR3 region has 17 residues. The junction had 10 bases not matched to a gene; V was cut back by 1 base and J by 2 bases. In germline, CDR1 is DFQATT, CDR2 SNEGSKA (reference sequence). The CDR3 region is CSARVAGGPLPTDTQYF. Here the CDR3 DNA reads TGCAGTGCTAGAGTGGCGGGAGGGCCGCTCCCCACAGATACGCAGTATTTT.

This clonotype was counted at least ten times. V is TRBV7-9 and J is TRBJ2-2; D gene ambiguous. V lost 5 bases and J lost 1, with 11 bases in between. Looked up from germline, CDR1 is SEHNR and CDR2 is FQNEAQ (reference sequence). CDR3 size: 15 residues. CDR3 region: CASSPRTRNTGELFF. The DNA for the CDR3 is TGTGCCAGCAGCCCGCGGACCCGGAACACCGGGGAGCTGTTTTTT.